A selection of T cell receptor beta chains follows, all from one sample in a study of control samples from healthy donors and cancer patients. Profiling relied on immunoSEQ multiplex PCR, and the TCRdb table lists in-frame clones only, not all of them. The sample holds tens of thousands of clones, roughly 83% seen once. The sequenced sample consisted of PBMCs. Source of these receptors: a man in his sixties or seventies with lung cancer. The CDR3 runs from the conserved cysteine through the conserved F or W. The size of a clone is reported for some rows only, either as once, few or many, or as a class for expanded clones.

CDR3aa,j_gene,v_gene,abundance
CAISESAGGGYTF,TRBJ1-2,TRBV10-3,-
CASSEYPGGGYGYTF,TRBJ1-2,TRBV25-1,-
CASSLYGQGGTDTQYF,TRBJ2-3,TRBV27,-
CASPRGDPLTVYSNQPQHF,TRBJ1-5,TRBV18,-
CASSRRQTLQYF,TRBJ2-3,TRBV12-3/TRBV12-4,-
CASSGGQDLYNEQFF,TRBJ2-1,TRBV9,-
CASTGGLARTYEQYF,TRBJ2-7,TRBV2,-
CASSRTAGYEQYF,TRBJ2-7,TRBV4-1,-
CASSLVGSSYEQYF,TRBJ2-7,TRBV5-5,-
CASSSGQGARQPQHF,TRBJ1-5,TRBV19,-
CASSQGARNTQYF,TRBJ2-3,TRBV19,-
CAKNDQRGPGNTIYF,TRBJ1-3,TRBV2,-
CASSLEAQWGEKLFF,TRBJ1-4,TRBV7-8,few
CATSDFRQGYNEQFF,TRBJ2-1,TRBV24-1,-
CASSFHGTDNYGYTF,TRBJ1-2,TRBV6-5,-
CASRQGADTQYF,TRBJ2-3,TRBV18,-
CASSPENRANYGYTF,TRBJ1-2,TRBV18,-
CASSQDGTGGPNSPLHF,TRBJ1-6,TRBV14,-
CASSYSVWSDTEAFF,TRBJ1-1,TRBV6-5,few
CASSQGTLGPYEQYF,TRBJ2-7,TRBV3-1/TRBV3-2,-
CASGGLNTGELFF,TRBJ2-2,TRBV10-1,-
CASSTPTGKGETQYF,TRBJ2-5,TRBV11-2,-
CASAGANTGELFF,TRBJ2-2,TRBV24-1,-
CASSLVDSQPQHF,TRBJ1-5,TRBV12-3/TRBV12-4,-
CAISERTDNSPLHF,TRBJ1-6,TRBV10-3,-
CASKGLVGSYNEQFF,TRBJ2-1,TRBV2,-
CASSHAGPRGVYGYTF,TRBJ1-2,TRBV4-3,-
CASSETTGARRGYTF,TRBJ1-2,TRBV6-4,-
CAAGNMNTEAFF,TRBJ1-1,TRBV3-1/TRBV3-2,-
CAWKSEGRPEAFF,TRBJ1-1,TRBV30,-
CATTAQETQYF,TRBJ2-5,TRBV6-5,-
CASSLGDRGNGYTF,TRBJ1-2,TRBV11-2,-
CASSYGTDRSTDTQYF,TRBJ2-3,TRBV6-2/TRBV6-3,-
CASSEGGGSPLHF,TRBJ1-6,TRBV6-1,-
CAWTGTRDNYGYTF,TRBJ1-2,TRBV30,-
CASSPPGIMYEQYF,TRBJ2-7,TRBV18,once
CASSHPQFTDSSTDTQYF,TRBJ2-3,TRBV21-1,-
CASSQAGMNSPLHF,TRBJ1-6,TRBV14,-
CASSYSSGTGETQYF,TRBJ2-5,TRBV6-5,-
CASSYSGDSLYGYTF,TRBJ1-2,TRBV6-5,-
CASRPDRMQGYTF,TRBJ1-2,TRBV28,-
CASSLGGLAGELFF,TRBJ2-2,TRBV7-2,-
CASSIGTVDSGNTIYF,TRBJ1-3,TRBV19,-
CASKRGRALRTDTQYF,TRBJ2-3,TRBV28,-
CASSLAGGGIGNEQFF,TRBJ2-1,TRBV5-1,-
CASSVEETTAQHF,TRBJ1-5,TRBV9,once
CASSEAINDRVGPDNF,TRBJ2-4,TRBV6-1,-
CASIGSAWAEAFF,TRBJ1-1,TRBV28,-
CATSRDNGRGMDTF,TRBJ1-2,TRBV15,-
CASSPEQGAGNTIYF,TRBJ1-3,TRBV5-1,-
CASSVASERGGSEQFF,TRBJ2-1,TRBV9,-
CASSSQRGTEAFF,TRBJ1-1,TRBV19,-
CASSSPGGNYGYTF,TRBJ1-2,TRBV9,-